The 20 T cell receptor beta chains below were found in one sample sequenced in a study of blood T cell repertoires in COVID-19. The assay was immunoSEQ multiplex PCR, and TCRdb's table has in-frame clones only and misses some. Of over 250,000 clones listed, 88% were seen once; the top ten hold 3%. Sequences were obtained from PBMCs or T cells enriched from blood (not recorded which). These receptors were collected from a woman between 50 and 59 years old who had recovered from COVID-19.

The table lists this clone with a count of one. This chain uses TRBV9 with TRBJ1-1, with 10 nucleotides matching TRBD1. This CDR3 has 15 residues. The ends lost 3 bases at V and 2 bases at J; junction bases unmatched: 4. Germline CDR1 and CDR2: SGDLS and YYNGEE. The CDR3 DNA is TGTGCCAGCAGCGCTGGGACAGGGGTTAACACTGAAGCTTTCTTT. Amino acids: CASSAGTGVNTEAFF.

V and J are TRBV11-2 and TRBJ2-1; D is perhaps TRBD1 (5 bases). The CDR3 runs 13 residues. The germline V and J ends were trimmed by 5 bases and 4 bases, with 9 bases remaining between them. Germline CDR1 reads SGHAT; CDR2 reads FQNNGV. The CDR3 sequence is CASSGNRYNEQFF. For the CDR3, the DNA is TGTGCCAGCAGCGGCAACAGGTACAATGAGCAGTTCTTC.

The V and J genes are TRBV7-2 and TRBJ2-1; 7 nucleotides agree with TRBD1. This CDR3 is 14 amino acids long. Per germline, CDR1 SGHTA and CDR2 FQGNSA. The V and J ends lost 5 bases and 5 bases, in that order; junction bases with no gene match: 6. The CDR3 here is CASSPATGHNEQFF. DNA for the CDR3: TGTGCCAGCAGCCCAGCGACAGGGCACAATGAGCAGTTCTTC.

For the CDR3, the DNA is TGTGCCAGCAGTGAGAGCTCTGGAAACACCATATATTTT. Translating gives CASSESSGNTIYF. The chain joins TRBV6-1 to TRBJ1-3; D gene uncertain. The CDR3 consists of 13 residues. V lost 3 bases to trimming and J lost 0 bases, with 3 bases between them. CDR1 MNHNS and CDR2 SASEGT come from the germline V gene.

For this clone: The junction departs from the called germline gene at one end, perhaps through a read error. The chain joins TRBV5-1 to TRBJ2-7; D gene ambiguous. The germline gives CDR1 SGHRS, CDR2 YFSETQ. The CDR3 sequence is 13 residues long. CDR3 amino acids: CASSEGSSYDQYF. The DNA of the CDR3 is TGCGCCAGCAGCGAAGGTAGCTCCTACGATCAGTACTTC.

The chain links TRBV5-1 to TRBJ1-2; 11 positions match TRBD1. Germline V gene lookup returns CDR1 SGHRS and CDR2 YFSETQ. V was pared by 4 bases and J by 8 bases, with 7 bases of the junction left unmatched. This CDR3 has 14 amino acids. CDR3 coding DNA: TGCGCCAGCAGCCCCGGGACAGGGGGTTGGGGCTACACCTTC. It specifies CASSPGTGGWGYTF.

The J gene is TRBJ1-1, the V gene TRBV6-2 or TRBV6-3; tentatively, D is TRBD1 (6 bases). CDR3 length equals 15 residues. Looked up from germline, CDR1 is MNHEY and CDR2 is SVGEGT. V was pared by 2 bases and J by 7 bases, with 17 bases between. The CDR3: CASSYQGPRTGEAFF. CDR3 DNA sequence: TGTGCCAGCAGTTACCAGGGGCCGAGGACCGGTGAAGCTTTCTTT.

This clone was found a few times. The chain links TRBV7-3 to TRBJ2-6; no definite D call. Between the trimmed V and J ends, which lost 2 bases and 0 bases, there was a span of 11 bases. Germline V gives CDR1 SGHTA, CDR2 FQGTGA. The CDR3 contains 17 residues. Here the CDR3 reads CASSLAGASSGANVLTF. The CDR3 DNA reads as TGTGCCAGCAGCTTAGCCGGAGCAAGCTCTGGGGCCAACGTCCTGACTTTC.

V usage is TRBV5-1 and J usage is TRBJ2-7; D possibly corresponds to TRBD1 (5 bases). The CDR3 has 15 residues. V was pared by 0 bases and J by 4 bases, with 14 bases between. Germline assignment: CDR1 SGHRS and CDR2 YFSETQ. CDR3 coding DNA: TGCGCCAGCAGCTTGGCGTTCCAGGGTATGTACGAGCAGTACTTC. This codes for CASSLAFQGMYEQYF.

The chain links TRBV28 to TRBJ2-6; D possibly corresponds to TRBD2 (5 bases). Trimming took 6 bases from V and 0 from J, leaving 21 bases between them. The length of the CDR3 is 19 residues. CDR1 MDHEN and CDR2 SYDVKM come from the germline V gene. The CDR3 here is CASRLLRPGSLSGANVLTF. CDR3 nucleotide sequence: TGTGCCAGCAGGCTACTTAGACCGGGATCTCTCTCTGGGGCCAACGTCCTGACTTTC.

This clone was seen a handful of times. The chain combines TRBV30 with TRBJ2-2; possibly TRBD2 for D (6 bases). V was clipped by 7 bases and J by 4 bases, with 10 bases between them. This CDR3 comprises 12 residues. Germline CDR1 is GTSNPN and CDR2 is SVGIG (reference sequence). The CDR3 spells CASGLLTGELFF. CDR3 sequence (DNA): TGTGCCTCGGGACTCCTCACCGGGGAGCTGTTTTTT.

The chain couples TRBV5-1 to TRBJ2-1, with D possibly matching TRBD1 (6 bases). Germline loops: CDR1 SGHRS, CDR2 YFSETQ. Trimming took off 3 bases at V and 2 bases at J, with 12 bases between the two ends. The length of the CDR3 is 15 residues. The CDR3 is CASSWGRGTYNEQFF. As DNA, the CDR3 is TGCGCCAGCAGCTGGGGCAGGGGAACCTACAATGAGCAGTTCTTC.

The chain uses TRBV6-2 or TRBV6-3 and TRBJ1-6; 7 nucleotides agree with TRBD1. The germline gives CDR1 MNHEY, CDR2 SVGEGT. Trimming removed 4 bases from V and 7 bases from J; junction bases left unmatched: 4. This CDR3 has 14 amino acids. The CDR3 bases are TGTGCCAGCAGTTTGACAGGGTTCAATTCACCCCTCCACTTT. Translation gives CASSLTGFNSPLHF.

The V and J genes are TRBV6-2 or TRBV6-3 and TRBJ1-1, with D uncertain. CDR1 MNHEY and CDR2 SVGEGT come from the germline V gene. CDR3 length equals 15 residues. V lost 0 bases and J 11 bases, leaving 19 bases between the germline ends. CDR3 sequence reads: CASSYSNRREKTAFF. CDR3 in DNA: TGTGCCAGCAGTTACTCGAATCGGCGGGAGAAAACGGCTTTCTTT.

The chain recombines TRBV7-8 with TRBJ1-5; D is uncertain. In germline, CDR1 is SGHVS, CDR2 FQNEAQ. Trimming took off 7 bases at V and 0 bases at J, with 13 bases between the two ends. CDR3 length equals 15 residues. The CDR3 coding sequence is TGTGCCAGCAACACCAGGCGGGATAGCAATCAGCCCCAGCATTTT. It translates to CASNTRRDSNQPQHF.

The chain couples TRBV7-8 to TRBJ2-7, with D possibly being TRBD1 (6 bases). The CDR3 covers 12 residues. Germline CDR1 is SGHVS and CDR2 is FQNEAQ. Between the trimmed V and J ends, which lost 5 bases and 6 bases, there was a span of 11 bases. This CDR3 reads CASSLQGSEQYF. CDR3 nucleotides: TGTGCCAGCAGCCTACAGGGAAGCGAGCAGTACTTC.

The chain is built from TRBV11-2 and TRBJ1-2; D call uncertain. CDR3 length equals 11 residues. V lost 5 bases and J 8 bases, leaving 9 bases between the germline ends. Germline V gives CDR1 SGHAT, CDR2 FQNNGV. The CDR3 nucleotides read TGTGCCAGCAGCAATGGCGGGGGCTACACCTTC. It codes for CASSNGGGYTF.

This chain uses TRBV9 with TRBJ2-7; 10 bases line up with TRBD2. CDR1 SGDLS and CDR2 YYNGEE come from the germline V gene. V dropped 1 base and J dropped 3; count of bases not matched to a gene: 4. CDR3 length: 15 amino acids. DNA of the CDR3: TGTGCCAGCAGCGTACGGACTAGCGGCCTCTACGAGCAGTACTTC. This sequence encodes CASSVRTSGLYEQYF.

This sequence joins TRBV7-3 and TRBJ2-7, with D tentatively TRBD2 (5 bases). Germline assignment: CDR1 SGHTA and CDR2 FQGTGA. The CDR3 has 13 residues. The V gene lost 3 bases and the J gene lost 3 bases, with 9 bases spanning the gap. The CDR3 DNA is TGTGCCAGCAGCTTGGGAGACTACTACGAGCAGTACTTC. Encoded protein: CASSLGDYYEQYF.

The chain carries TRBV7-2 and TRBJ2-7; D might be TRBD1 (5 bases). Germline V gene sequence: CDR1 SGHTA, CDR2 FQGNSA. V was clipped by 1 base and J by 0 bases, with 7 bases between them. This CDR3 has 14 amino acids. This chain's CDR3 is CASSLDQGSYEQYF. The CDR3 DNA follows: TGTGCCAGCAGCTTAGATCAGGGCTCCTACGAGCAGTACTTC.